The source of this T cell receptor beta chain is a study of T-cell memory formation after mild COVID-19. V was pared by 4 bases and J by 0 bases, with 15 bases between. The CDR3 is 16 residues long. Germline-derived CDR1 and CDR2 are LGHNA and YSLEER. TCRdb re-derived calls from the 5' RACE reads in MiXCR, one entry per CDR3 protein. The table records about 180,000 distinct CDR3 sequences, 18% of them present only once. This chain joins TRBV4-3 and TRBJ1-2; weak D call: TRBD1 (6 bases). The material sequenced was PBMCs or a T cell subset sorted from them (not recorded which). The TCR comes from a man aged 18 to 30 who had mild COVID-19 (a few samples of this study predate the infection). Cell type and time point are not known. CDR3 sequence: CASSPGQTTANYGYTF. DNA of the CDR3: TGCGCCAGCAGCCCCGGACAGACGACCGCTAACTATGGCTACACCTTC.